This TCR beta chain was sequenced for a study of OX40 agonist ivuxolimab in advanced cancers. Across the whole study: Those enrolled were roughly 85% male, with a mean age of 60 years and ages from roughly 20 to 85. Allowance was made for prior anti-PD-1, anti-PD-L1 or anti-CTLA-4 therapy, and 35% to 40% had some.

The CDR3 sequence is 15 residues long. Trimming removed 9 bases at V and 0 bases at J, with 15 bases between. Germline CDR1 is LNHDA and CDR2 is SQIVND (reference sequence). Findings and caveats of the study: Clonal expansion from baseline to week 6 occurred in both CD4+ and CD8+ T cells.

Note on this clone: Its target is not known.

TCRdb keeps only in-frame clones here, not all; method: immunoSEQ multiplex PCR. The sample gives around 94,000 clones, approximately 90% of which show up once; around 0.76% is in the top ten. The chain employs TRBV19 and TRBJ2-1; D is perhaps TRBD1 or TRBD2 (6 bases each). The sequences come from CD4+ or CD8+ T cells sorted from blood, collected in a trial of the OX40 agonist ivuxolimab. This clonotype was obtained from an adult with an advanced solid tumor such as melanoma, head and neck, liver or kidney cancer. The DNA of the CDR3 is TGTGCCAGCTGGAGGGGGGAAGGCTCCTACAATGAGCAGTTCTTC. Its translation: CASWRGEGSYNEQFF.